The 32 T cell receptor beta chains given below trace back to one sample, sequenced in a study of cytomegalovirus exposure and HLA in healthy donors (dated by TCRdb to about 2017). To prepare the library, the immunoSEQ multiplex PCR assay was applied. For the multiplex PCR, a mixture combining 60 forward primers for TCR Vbeta segments and 13 reverse primers for TCR Jbeta segments was used. The table was pulled from immuneACCESS by TCRdb, which kept in-frame rearrangements only. Such tables lose some clones; where checked, under half of the loss comes from unresolved V genes, and the rest has no known cause. The sample records more than 150,000 clones, approximately 84% of which are singletons. Under 1.5% of the sample is taken by the ten largest. The sequencing input was PBMCs. Receptors originate from a man aged 50 or older in good health and CMV-seropositive.

The chain recombines TRBV15 with TRBJ2-1; 10 bases are a match to TRBD1. The CDR3 totals 17 residues. The V gene end was trimmed by 2 bases and the J gene end by 7 bases; junction bases not matched to a gene: 11. The germline V gene encodes CDR1 LNHNV and CDR2 YYDKDF (reference sequence). DNA for the CDR3: TGTGCCACCAGCAGAAACTCTCCGGGACAGGGGAAGAATGAGCAGTTCTTC. This gives the protein CATSRNSPGQGKNEQFF.

CDR3 sequence (DNA): TGTGCCAGCAGTGAAAAGCGGCATGAGCAGTTCTTC. This codes for CASSEKRHEQFF. V usage is TRBV6-1 and J usage is TRBJ2-1; D may be TRBD2 (5 bases). The CDR3 consists of 12 residues. CDR1 and CDR2 (germline): MNHNS, SASEGT. The V and J ends lost 2 bases and 8 bases respectively, with 7 bases between them.

The CDR3 spells CASSFQNEQYF. CDR3 in DNA: TGTGCCAGCAGCTTCCAGAACGAGCAGTACTTC. The chain uses TRBV7-9 and TRBJ2-7; D is uncertain. This CDR3 contains 11 residues. Trimming removed 3 bases at V and 5 bases at J, with 5 bases between. The germline V gene encodes CDR1 SEHNR and CDR2 FQNEAQ (reference sequence).

This clone was found a few times. The chain carries TRBV7-2 and TRBJ1-3; 7 nucleotides match TRBD1. The CDR3 length is 18 residues. Germline lookup yields CDR1 SGHTA and CDR2 FQGNSA. Unmatched junction bases numbered 13, after V lost 5 bases and J lost 0 bases. The CDR3 DNA is TGTGCCAGCAGCCAGGTCGGCGGGACAGTCGTCTCTGGAAACACCATATATTTT. It specifies CASSQVGGTVVSGNTIYF.

The table lists this clone with a few counts. The chain combines TRBV28 with TRBJ2-1; 12 bases are shared with TRBD1. The V gene end was trimmed by 3 bases and the J gene end by 5 bases; junction bases not matched to a gene: 14. The CDR3 loop spans 19 amino acids. Germline V gene sequence: CDR1 MDHEN, CDR2 SYDVKM. Here the CDR3 DNA reads TGTGCCAGCAGTTTGTTAAAGGTATTGGGGACAGGGGGCAACAATGAGCAGTTCTTC. This gives the protein CASSLLKVLGTGGNNEQFF.

This clone was detected only a few times. The V gene is TRBV29-1, the J gene TRBJ2-4; TRBD2 agrees at 7 bases. The CDR3 loop spans 14 amino acids. Germline CDR1 and CDR2: SQVTM and ANQGSEA. Unmatched junction bases numbered 12, after V lost 5 bases and J lost 8 bases. The CDR3 DNA reads as TGCAGCGTTCTGGTGGGCGGGAGATTACACATTCAGTACTTC. This codes for CSVLVGGRLHIQYF.

This clone was detected only once. The V and J genes are TRBV6-5 and TRBJ1-2, with D hard to call. The germline gives CDR1 MNHEY, CDR2 SVGAGI. CDR3 size: 13 residues. This CDR3 reads CSTAAESGQDYTF. The DNA for the CDR3 is TGTTCAACAGCAGCGGAGAGCGGTCAGGACTACACCTTC.

The chain employs TRBV29-1 and TRBJ1-1, with D unclear. The V end was cut by 7 bases, the J end by 0 bases, with 3 bases between. Germline loops: CDR1 SQVTM, CDR2 ANQGSEA. The CDR3 sequence is 10 residues long. This CDR3 reads CSAMNTEAFF. CDR3 DNA: TGCAGCGCAATGAACACTGAAGCTTTCTTT.

This sequence joins TRBV18 and TRBJ2-5, with D unclear. The CDR3 is made up of 12 amino acids. CDR1 and CDR2 from the germline V gene are KGHSH and LQKENI. V was shortened by 2 bases and J by 5 bases, with 6 bases between the two germline ends. This chain's CDR3 is CASSPVRETQYF. CDR3 in DNA: TGTGCCAGCTCACCAGTCCGGGAGACCCAGTACTTC.

The chain has TRBV6-5 and TRBJ1-1, with TRBD1 identical over 10 bases. V lost 7 bases, J lost 5 bases, and 10 bases stayed unmatched. The CDR3 runs 15 residues. Germline-derived CDR1 and CDR2 are MNHEY and SVGAGI. The CDR3 loop is CASMGQGRQRTEAFF. CDR3 DNA: TGTGCCAGCATGGGACAGGGGCGGCAAAGGACTGAAGCTTTCTTT.

The chain joins TRBV5-6 to TRBJ2-4; 8 bases are a match to TRBD2. With 4 bases clipped from V and 8 bases from J, the junction kept 8 bases outside the gene matches. The CDR3 is made up of 14 amino acids. Germline V gene data show CDR1 as SGHDT and CDR2 as YYEEEE. Written as DNA, the CDR3 is TGTGCCAGCAGCCGAAAAAGCGGGAGTGACATTCAGTACTTC. The encoded protein is CASSRKSGSDIQYF.

J is TRBJ2-7 and V is TRBV15, with D maybe TRBD1 (7 bases). The V end lost 2 bases, the J end lost 3 bases, and 8 bases lay between the germline ends. CDR1 is LNHNV and CDR2 is YYDKDF in the germline V gene (reference sequence). This CDR3 has 13 residues. CDR3 in amino acids: CATSRQGGYEQYF. The CDR3 DNA follows: TGTGCCACCAGCAGACAGGGGGGCTACGAGCAGTACTTC.

This clone was seen once. The chain couples TRBV6-1 to TRBJ2-2; D unclear. The V gene lost 5 bases and the J gene lost 6 bases, with 13 bases spanning the gap. The CDR3 has 14 amino acids. Germline CDR1 MNHNS, CDR2 SASEGT. Here the CDR3 reads CASSPTVTAGELFF. Here the CDR3 DNA reads TGTGCCAGCAGTCCCACGGTAACGGCCGGGGAGCTGTTTTTT.

The chain carries TRBV9 and TRBJ2-3; 8 bases map to TRBD1. V shed 5 bases, J shed 1 base, and the junction held 9 bases outside the gene matches. CDR1 and CDR2 (germline): SGDLS, YYNGEE. The CDR3 totals 16 residues. CDR3 in DNA: TGTGCCAGCAGTGAGACCGGACAGGGCCGCACAGATACGCAGTATTTT. Its protein product is CASSETGQGRTDTQYF. The entire variable domain, with the rest obtained from reference TRBV9 and TRBJ2-3, is as follows: DSGVTQTPKHLITATGQRVTLRCSPRSGDLSVYWYQQSLDQGLQFLIQYYNGEERAKGNILERFSAQQFPDLHSELNLSSLELGDSALYFCASSETGQGRTDTQYFGPGTRLTVL.

The V and J genes are TRBV6-1 and TRBJ2-1, with a tentative D call TRBD2 (7 bases). Germline V CDR1 and CDR2: MNHNS, SASEGT. Deletions cut 4 bases from V and 4 bases from J, with 23 bases between. The CDR3 has 18 residues. CDR3 coding DNA: TGTGCCAGCAGTGCAAAGACGGGGGGCCGCCTAATTTACAATGAGCAGTTCTTC. The encoded protein is CASSAKTGGRLIYNEQFF.

This chain joins TRBV6-5 and TRBJ1-1; the match to TRBD1 covers 7 bases. The germline gives CDR1 MNHEY, CDR2 SVGAGI. V lost 5 bases and J lost 4; bases outside the gene matches: 10. The CDR3 contains 15 residues. CDR3 residues: CASSTIGQVSTEAFF. The DNA for the CDR3 is TGTGCCAGCAGTACGATCGGACAGGTGTCCACTGAAGCTTTCTTT.

V is TRBV2 and J is TRBJ2-1; tentative D call: TRBD1 (5 bases). This CDR3 is 11 amino acids long. Germline lookup yields CDR1 SNHLY and CDR2 FYNNEI. V was trimmed by 8 bases and J by 4 bases, leaving 6 bases between them. The CDR3, as DNA: TGTGCCAGCTCAGGGTACAATGAGCAGTTCTTC. Translating it yields CASSGYNEQFF.

This clone came up a few times. The CDR3 nucleotides are TGTGCCAGCAGCTTCGTCCCAGGGGAAATCGCCATATATTTT. As protein: CASSFVPGEIAIYF. The chain couples TRBV7-6 to TRBJ1-3; D might be TRBD1 (6 bases). V gave up 3 bases and J gave up 11 bases, with 17 bases separating them. The CDR3 length is 14 residues. The germline V gene encodes CDR1 SGHVS and CDR2 FNYEAQ.

The V call is TRBV9, the J call TRBJ2-2; the match to TRBD2 covers 10 bases. The CDR3 is made up of 17 amino acids. The V segment lost 0 bases and the J segment 0 bases; nucleotides outside the gene matches: 2. From germline, CDR1 is SGDLS and CDR2 YYNGEE. CDR3 sequence: CASSVAGTSANTGELFF. In nucleotides, the CDR3 is TGTGCCAGCAGCGTAGCTGGGACTAGCGCGAACACCGGGGAGCTGTTTTTT. Drawing the rest from reference TRBV9 and TRBJ2-2, the complete variable domain is DSGVTQTPKHLITATGQRVTLRCSPRSGDLSVYWYQQSLDQGLQFLIQYYNGEERAKGNILERFSAQQFPDLHSELNLSSLELGDSALYFCASSVAGTSANTGELFFGEGSRLTVL.

This chain connects TRBV2 to TRBJ1-5; TRBD1 might be the D (5 bases). The V gene lost 1 base and the J gene lost 6 bases, with 16 bases spanning the gap. The V gene's germline CDR1 is SNHLY and CDR2 FYNNEI. This CDR3 spans 16 amino acids. The chain's CDR3 is CASSEVWQGGIQPQHF. CDR3 in DNA: TGTGCCAGCAGTGAAGTTTGGCAGGGTGGGATTCAGCCCCAGCATTTT.

The gene calls are TRBV9 and TRBJ1-3; no reliable D call. Trimming removed 3 bases from V and 3 bases from J, with 10 bases in between. Germline-derived CDR1 and CDR2 are SGDLS and YYNGEE. The CDR3 is 14 residues long. CDR3 in amino acids: CASSEHSGGNTIYF. CDR3 DNA: TGTGCCAGCAGCGAACACAGTGGTGGAAACACCATATATTTT.

This clone was counted once. The J gene is TRBJ2-3, the V gene TRBV6-1; TRBD2 matches at 7 bases. J lost 4 bases, V lost 8 bases, and 9 bases had no gene match. CDR1 and CDR2 (germline): MNHNS, SASEGT. The CDR3 totals 14 residues. The CDR3, as DNA: TGTGCCAGCCTTCTGGGGGGGGGATCAGATACGCAGTATTTT. It translates to CASLLGGGSDTQYF.

This clone was seen more than once but under ten times. This sequence joins TRBV6-5 and TRBJ1-2; D is perhaps TRBD1 (5 bases). Per germline, CDR1 MNHEY and CDR2 SVGAGI. CDR3 length equals 11 residues. V lost 6 bases and J lost 6, with 8 bases in between. The CDR3: CASSRGDGYTF. The CDR3, as DNA: TGTGCCAGCAGCCGGGGGGATGGCTACACCTTC.

The chain couples TRBV6-4 to TRBJ2-2; 11 bases agree with TRBD2. Trimming cost V 6 bases and J 6 bases; bases outside gene matches: 6. The CDR3 spans 15 residues. CDR1 and CDR2 from the germline V gene are MRHNA and SNTAGT. The CDR3 reads CASSELAGVAGELFF. The CDR3 DNA reads TGTGCCAGCAGCGAACTAGCGGGAGTCGCCGGGGAGCTGTTTTTT.

The genes are TRBV29-1 and TRBJ2-1; possible D gene TRBD1, 5 bases. V was shortened by 7 bases and J by 7 bases, with 11 bases between the two germline ends. The germline CDR1 and CDR2 sequences are SQVTM and ANQGSEA. The CDR3 covers 11 residues. The CDR3 bases are TGCAGCGCCCTACCAGGGAATGAGCAGTTCTTC. Translating gives CSALPGNEQFF.

The chain joins TRBV11-2 to TRBJ1-1, with 7 bases matching TRBD1. Germline V CDR1 and CDR2: SGHAT, FQNNGV. After removal of 5 bases from V and 4 bases from J, the junction contained 10 bases not matched to a gene. The CDR3 consists of 15 residues. The CDR3 spells CASSRYRGMGTEAFF. CDR3 nucleotides: TGTGCCAGCAGCCGATACAGGGGTATGGGCACTGAAGCTTTCTTT.

This sequence joins TRBV28 and TRBJ2-3; a weak D match, TRBD2 (5 bases). This CDR3 spans 13 amino acids. CDR1 MDHEN and CDR2 SYDVKM come from the germline V gene. The germline V and J ends were trimmed by 7 bases and 8 bases, with 16 bases remaining between them. This CDR3 is CASTRPSRGTQYF. Written as DNA, the CDR3 is TGTGCCAGCACTAGGCCCTCCCGGGGTACGCAGTATTTT.

The J gene is TRBJ1-1, the V gene TRBV5-1; D perhaps matches TRBD1 (6 bases). From germline, CDR1 is SGHRS and CDR2 YFSETQ. The CDR3 totals 15 residues. The ends were cut back, 0 bases at V and 3 bases at J, with 12 bases in the middle. CDR3 DNA: TGCGCCAGCAGCTTGGTCGGGGGGCAAGACACTGAAGCTTTCTTT. This sequence encodes CASSLVGGQDTEAFF.

V gene TRBV5-1 combines with J gene TRBJ2-5; D might be TRBD1 (6 bases). The CDR3 runs 16 residues. The germline gives CDR1 SGHRS, CDR2 YFSETQ. With 0 bases removed from V and 5 bases from J, the gap between germline ends came to 17 bases. As DNA, the CDR3 is TGCGCCAGCAGCTTGGAACCCGCAGGGGCCGGGGAGACCCAGTACTTC. Residues: CASSLEPAGAGETQYF.

CDR3 bases: TGTGCCAGCAGCCCCCCCCCGACAGGGAACACTGAAGCTTTCTTT. This translates into CASSPPPTGNTEAFF. The chain is built from TRBV28 and TRBJ1-1; D is perhaps TRBD1 (6 bases). The germline CDR1 and CDR2 sequences are MDHEN and SYDVKM. There are 15 residues in the CDR3. Trimming cost V 6 bases and J 1 base, with 15 bases left between them.

The chain recombines TRBV7-2 with TRBJ1-5; TRBD1 agrees at 7 bases. The V gene's germline CDR1 is SGHTA and CDR2 FQGNSA. Unmatched junction bases numbered 11, after V lost 2 bases and J lost 10 bases. The CDR3 sequence is 15 residues long. The CDR3 DNA reads TGTGCCAGCAGCTTAAGTGAGGGGGCGTTTCCACCCCAGCATTTT. Its translation: CASSLSEGAFPPQHF. The full variable domain, with the rest looked up from reference TRBV7-2 and TRBJ1-5, is GAGVSQSPSNKVTEKGKDVELRCDPISGHTALYWYRQSLGQGLEFLIYFQGNSAPDKSGLPSDRFSAERTGGSVSTLTIQRTQQEDSAVYLCASSLSEGAFPPQHFGDGTRLSIL.

The genes are TRBV4-1 and TRBJ2-7; TRBD1 matches at 9 bases. CDR3 length: 16 residues. CDR1 MGHRA and CDR2 YSYEKL come from the germline V gene. The junction had 9 bases not matched to a gene; V was cut back by 4 bases and J by 2 bases. Written as DNA, the CDR3 is TGCGCCAGCAGCCTCTCGGCCGGGACAGGGACCTACGAGCAGTACTTC. Translating it yields CASSLSAGTGTYEQYF.